Following are 13 T cell receptor beta chains from one sample sequenced in a study of blood T cell repertoires in COVID-19. Clones were sequenced by immunoSEQ multiplex PCR, and TCRdb holds only the in-frame ones, with some missing. The sample has more than 150,000 clones, approximately 87% seen once. The sequenced sample was peripheral blood. These TCRs come from a woman in her 70s with acute or convalescent COVID-19.

This chain connects TRBV9 to TRBJ2-5; 9 bases match TRBD1. Germline CDR1 reads SGDLS; CDR2 reads YYNGEE. The junction had 7 bases not matched to a gene; V was cut back by 2 bases and J by 5 bases. CDR3 length equals 15 residues. CDR3 residues: CASSVNFGTGETQYF. In DNA form, the CDR3 reads TGTGCCAGCAGCGTTAACTTCGGGACAGGGGAGACCCAGTACTTC. The whole variable domain, remainder taken from reference TRBV9 and TRBJ2-5, is DSGVTQTPKHLITATGQRVTLRCSPRSGDLSVYWYQQSLDQGLQFLIQYYNGEERAKGNILERFSAQQFPDLHSELNLSSLELGDSALYFCASSVNFGTGETQYFGPGTRLLVL.

Points on this clone: This sample includes further DNA sequences coding for the same CDR3. The chain carries TRBV7-9 and TRBJ1-1, with 8 bases that match TRBD1. CDR1 is SEHNR and CDR2 is FQNEAQ in the germline V gene (reference sequence). V lost 5 bases and J lost 2; bases outside the gene matches: 1. The CDR3 sequence is 13 residues long. Here the CDR3 DNA reads TGTGCCAGCAGCGGACAGGGTAACACTGAAGCTTTCTTT. This encodes CASSGQGNTEAFF.

This chain connects TRBV7-6 to TRBJ2-5; D call uncertain. The CDR3 loop spans 14 amino acids. The germline CDR1 and CDR2 sequences are SGHVS and FNYEAQ. V was pared by 5 bases and J by 4 bases, with 14 bases between. CDR3 loop: CASSPPPTAETQYF. The CDR3 DNA reads TGTGCCAGCAGCCCCCCGCCCACAGCAGAGACCCAGTACTTC.

This chain links TRBV30 with TRBJ1-1; 8 nucleotides agree with TRBD1. In germline, CDR1 is GTSNPN, CDR2 SVGIG (reference sequence). CDR3 length: 15 amino acids. Trimming removed 7 bases from V and 1 base from J; junction bases left unmatched: 11. Written as DNA, the CDR3 is TGTGCCTCACAATCCTCCGGGACAGGGAACACTGAAGCTTTCTTT. This translates into CASQSSGTGNTEAFF.

The chain uses TRBV3-1 (or the pseudogene TRBV3-2) and TRBJ1-4; possibly TRBD1 for D (5 bases). The CDR3 is 16 residues long. The V gene's germline CDR1 is LGHDT and CDR2 YNNKEL (reference sequence). The V end lost 0 bases, the J end lost 8 bases, and 16 bases lay between the germline ends. The CDR3 DNA reads TGTGCCAGCAGCCAAGATTCCCAGGGAGGGGAGGAAAAACTGTTTTTT. Protein product: CASSQDSQGGEEKLFF.

The chain uses TRBV19 and TRBJ2-7; the D gene is possibly TRBD2 (7 bases). Germline assignment: CDR1 LNHDA and CDR2 SQIVND (reference sequence). The CDR3 loop spans 19 amino acids. V lost 9 bases and J 2 bases, leaving 32 bases between the germline ends. The CDR3 spells CASTPGAVGGSGAPYEQYF. CDR3 coding DNA: TGTGCCAGCACCCCTGGGGCGGTGGGGGGGTCGGGGGCCCCCTACGAGCAGTACTTC.

The chain recombines TRBV15 with TRBJ2-7, with D perhaps matching TRBD1 (5 bases). The V gene's germline CDR1 is LNHNV and CDR2 YYDKDF (reference sequence). The CDR3 length is 13 residues. Deletions cut 5 bases from V and 3 bases from J, with 11 bases between. The DNA of the CDR3 is TGTGCCACCAGCTACAGGACATACTACGAGCAGTACTTC. This encodes CATSYRTYYEQYF.

This chain uses TRBV24-1 with TRBJ2-1, with 10 bases that match TRBD1. J lost 9 bases, V lost 5 bases, and 6 bases had no gene match. CDR1 KGHDR and CDR2 SFDVKD come from the germline V gene. The CDR3 is 14 amino acids. Written as DNA, the CDR3 is TGTGCCACCAGTGCTGTGACAGGGGGCTTTGAGCAGTTCTTC. Its protein is CATSAVTGGFEQFF.

The chain links TRBV3-1 (or the pseudogene TRBV3-2) to TRBJ2-1, with 7 bases identical to TRBD1. The V segment lost 3 bases and the J segment 0 bases; nucleotides outside the gene matches: 11. In germline, CDR1 is LGHDT, CDR2 YNNKEL (reference sequence). This CDR3 has 18 amino acids. The CDR3 is CASSHRDRSLSSYNEQFF. CDR3 bases: TGTGCCAGCAGCCACCGGGACAGAAGTCTAAGCTCCTACAATGAGCAGTTCTTC.

The chain employs TRBV16 and TRBJ1-2; D is unclear. This CDR3 comprises 15 residues. V was pared by 1 base and J by 6 bases, with 15 bases between. Germline V gene sequence: CDR1 KGHSY, CDR2 FQNENV. The CDR3 is CASSQLLEGRDGYTF. CDR3 nucleotides: TGTGCCAGCAGCCAATTGTTGGAGGGAAGAGATGGCTACACCTTC. The full variable domain, in which reference TRBV16 and TRBJ1-2 provide the parts outside the CDR3, is GEEVAQTPKHLVRGEGQKAKLYCAPIKGHSYVFWYQQVLKNEFKFLISFQNENVFDETGMPKERFSAKCLPNSPCSLEIQATKLEDSAVYFCASSQLLEGRDGYTFGSGTRLTVV.

V usage is TRBV6-5 and J usage is TRBJ2-6; D ambiguous. The CDR3 is made up of 14 amino acids. Deletions cut 4 bases from V and 1 base from J, with 5 bases between. Per germline, CDR1 MNHEY and CDR2 SVGAGI. In DNA, the CDR3 is TGTGCCAGCAGTTCCAGTTCTGGGGCCAACGTCCTGACTTTC. It translates to CASSSSSGANVLTF.

The rearrangement links TRBV28 to TRBJ1-5; no reliable D call. The V end lost 4 bases, the J end lost 4 bases, and 8 bases lay between the germline ends. The CDR3 length is 13 residues. Per germline, CDR1 MDHEN and CDR2 SYDVKM. CDR3 sequence: CASSWALNQPQHF. CDR3 in DNA: TGTGCCAGCAGTTGGGCCCTGAATCAGCCCCAGCATTTT. The whole variable domain, remainder taken from reference TRBV28 and TRBJ1-5, is DVKVTQSSRYLVKRTGEKVFLECVQDMDHENMFWYRQDPGLGLRLIYFSYDVKMKEKGDIPEGYSVSREKKERFSLILESASTNQTSMYLCASSWALNQPQHFGDGTRLSIL.

The gene calls are TRBV28 and TRBJ2-5, with 8 bases identical to TRBD1. V lost 1 base and J lost 10; bases outside the gene matches: 11. CDR1 and CDR2 (germline): MDHEN, SYDVKM. The CDR3 extends over 15 amino acids. CDR3 coding DNA: TGTGCCAGCAGTTTATCGCGCAGGGGGCGAAGGAGCCAGTACTTC. Its protein product is CASSLSRRGRRSQYF.